The 20 T cell receptor beta chains below come from one sample, sequenced in a study of blood T cell repertoires in COVID-19. Libraries were prepared by immunoSEQ multiplex PCR; TCRdb keeps only in-frame clonotypes and omits some of them. Here the sample spans fewer than 200,000 clones, 88% being singletons. The material sequenced was PBMCs or T cells enriched from blood (not recorded which). The receptor set was obtained from a woman between 18 and 29 years old who had recovered from COVID-19.

The chain employs TRBV24-1 and TRBJ2-7; 10 bases line up with TRBD2. The germline gives CDR1 KGHDR, CDR2 SFDVKD. V gave up 7 bases and J gave up 4 bases; unmatched junction bases: 18. This CDR3 region has 18 residues. The CDR3 DNA reads as TGTGCCACCAGAGGTTCTAGCGGGGGCGGAGATCGGCAATACGAGCAGTACTTC. Its protein product is CATRGSSGGGDRQYEQYF.

CDR3 DNA sequence: TGTGCCAGCAGCTTGAAAGCCTCCGGGGAGCTGTTTTTT. As protein: CASSLKASGELFF. This chain uses TRBV7-2 with TRBJ2-2; D is unclear. This CDR3 is built from 13 residues. The germline V gene has CDR1 SGHTA and CDR2 FQGNSA. V lost 3 bases to trimming and J lost 6 bases, with 8 bases between them.

This chain connects TRBV10-3 to TRBJ2-4, with 10 bases lining up with TRBD2. V shed 2 bases, J shed 1 base, and the junction held 8 bases outside the gene matches. The germline CDR1 and CDR2 sequences are ENHRY and SYGVKD. There are 18 residues in the CDR3. The CDR3 DNA is TGTGCCATCAGTGAGAAGAGGGCTAGCGGGAGTGCCAAAAACATTCAGTACTTC. Amino acid sequence: CAISEKRASGSAKNIQYF.

The rearrangement links TRBV28 to TRBJ1-6; the D gene is possibly TRBD1 (5 bases). The CDR3 covers 16 residues. Germline CDR1 reads MDHEN; CDR2 reads SYDVKM. V dropped 6 bases and J dropped 6 bases, with 18 bases sitting between them. CDR3: CASRGGGPPSNSPLHF. Written as DNA, the CDR3 is TGTGCCAGCAGGGGGGGAGGCCCGCCTAGTAATTCACCCCTCCACTTT.

This clone was observed a single time. The J gene is TRBJ1-2, the V gene TRBV28; 7 nucleotides align to TRBD1. CDR1 and CDR2 (germline): MDHEN, SYDVKM. The CDR3 spans 17 residues. V lost 3 bases and J lost 1; bases outside the gene matches: 11. This chain's CDR3 is CASSFAWDSDINYGYTF. The CDR3 DNA follows: TGTGCCAGCAGTTTCGCTTGGGACAGCGATATTAACTATGGCTACACCTTC.

This chain links TRBV5-1 with TRBJ2-7, with 7 nucleotides matching TRBD2. This CDR3 has 14 residues. The germline gives CDR1 SGHRS, CDR2 YFSETQ. J gave up 4 bases and V 4 bases, and 8 bases lay outside the gene matches. Written as DNA, the CDR3 is TGCGCCAGCAGCCGGGGGGACTCCTCGTACGAGCAGTACTTC. The encoded protein is CASSRGDSSYEQYF.

The rearrangement joins TRBV5-1 to TRBJ1-4; 7 bases line up with TRBD1. Losses at the gene ends were 3 bases for V and 5 bases for J; bases not matched to a gene: 7. Germline V lookup: CDR1 SGHRS, CDR2 YFSETQ. This CDR3 contains 15 residues. CDR3 DNA: TGCGCCAGCAGCTCTGGCGGACAGGCGAATGAAAAACTGTTTTTT. This codes for CASSSGGQANEKLFF.

The rearrangement uses TRBV19 and TRBJ1-2, with a possible D match to TRBD1 (6 bases). CDR3 size: 16 residues. Trimming cost V 3 bases and J 2 bases, with 16 bases left between them. CDR1 is LNHDA, CDR2 SQIVND, per germline (reference sequence). This CDR3 reads CASSITGWGLNYGYTF. DNA for the CDR3: TGTGCCAGTAGTATTACAGGGTGGGGCCTAAACTATGGCTACACCTTC. Drawing the rest from reference TRBV19 and TRBJ1-2, the complete variable domain is DGGITQSPKYLFRKEGQNVTLSCEQNLNHDAMYWYRQDPGQGLRLIYYSQIVNDFQKGDIAEGYSVSREKKESFPLTVTSAQKNPTAFYLCASSITGWGLNYGYTFGSGTRLTVV.

The V and J genes are TRBV12-3 or TRBV12-4 and TRBJ1-2, with D possibly matching TRBD1 (5 bases). The ends were cut back, 4 bases at V and 2 bases at J, with 8 bases in the middle. There are 13 residues in the CDR3. CDR3 nucleotides: TGTGCCAGCAGTTCGGGGGGAAACTATGGCTACACCTTC. This sequence encodes CASSSGGNYGYTF.

The gene calls are TRBV10-1 and TRBJ2-3; a possible D gene is TRBD1 (5 bases). Trimming cost V 3 bases and J 4 bases, with 11 bases left between them. The CDR3 is 14 residues long. The V gene's germline CDR1 is WNHNN and CDR2 SYGVQD (reference sequence). CDR3 in amino acids: CASSEPQGPDTQYF. The CDR3 region has the DNA TGCGCCAGCAGTGAACCGCAGGGCCCAGATACGCAGTATTTT.

The chain is built from TRBV7-9 and TRBJ2-5; the D gene is possibly TRBD1 (6 bases). Trimming cost V 0 bases and J 1 base, with 9 bases left between them. Germline V gene data show CDR1 as SEHNR and CDR2 as FQNEAQ (reference sequence). The CDR3 runs to 15 residues. The CDR3 here is CASSLAGTRQETQYF. DNA for the CDR3: TGTGCCAGCAGCTTAGCAGGGACACGCCAAGAGACCCAGTACTTC.

J is TRBJ1-1 and V is TRBV19; D not resolved. The germline V gene has CDR1 LNHDA and CDR2 SQIVND (reference sequence). Trimming cost V 8 bases and J 4 bases, with 14 bases left between them. The CDR3 length is 13 residues. CDR3 sequence: CASGRSLSTEAFF. The CDR3, as DNA: TGTGCCAGTGGAAGGAGTTTATCCACTGAAGCTTTCTTT. The full variable domain, completed using reference TRBV19 and TRBJ1-1, is DGGITQSPKYLFRKEGQNVTLSCEQNLNHDAMYWYRQDPGQGLRLIYYSQIVNDFQKGDIAEGYSVSREKKESFPLTVTSAQKNPTAFYLCASGRSLSTEAFFGQGTRLTVV.

Concerning this clone itself: The sample holds other DNA sequences that translate to the same CDR3. The rearrangement links TRBV6-5 to TRBJ1-1; a weak D match, TRBD1 (6 bases). Germline CDR1 MNHEY, CDR2 SVGAGI. The CDR3 consists of 13 residues. V lost 5 bases and J 1 base, leaving 8 bases between the germline ends. CDR3 nucleotides: TGTGCCAGCAGTAGAGGGGGGAACACTGAAGCTTTCTTT. Encoded protein: CASSRGGNTEAFF.

The chain has TRBV2 and TRBJ2-3, with TRBD1 identical over 7 bases. V shed 8 bases and J 0 bases; nucleotides not matched to a gene: 5. Germline V gene sequence: CDR1 SNHLY, CDR2 FYNNEI. The length of the CDR3 is 14 residues. The CDR3 spells CASWQGGSTDTQYF. The CDR3 DNA is TGTGCCAGCTGGCAAGGGGGCAGCACAGATACGCAGTATTTT.

V and J are TRBV28 and TRBJ1-5, with unresolved D. Trimming left V 5 bases short and J 1 base short, with 12 bases between. Germline-derived CDR1 and CDR2 are MDHEN and SYDVKM. This CDR3 comprises 15 residues. The CDR3 spells CASSPPFGSNQPQHF. The CDR3 nucleotides read TGTGCCAGCAGTCCCCCATTCGGGAGCAATCAGCCCCAGCATTTT.

This clone appeared a single time. The chain combines TRBV10-3 with TRBJ1-2, with 10 bases lining up with TRBD1. The CDR3 runs to 15 residues. Germline loops: CDR1 ENHRY, CDR2 SYGVKD. V lost 6 bases, J lost 6 bases, and 10 bases stayed unmatched. CDR3 DNA: TGTGCCATCAGGATAACCGGGACAGGGGTGAATGGCTACACCTTC. Amino acid sequence: CAIRITGTGVNGYTF.

This chain joins TRBV9 and TRBJ2-7; perhaps TRBD2 as D (6 bases). The CDR3 covers 14 residues. Trimming removed 7 bases from V and 2 bases from J, with 16 bases in between. Germline CDR1 reads SGDLS; CDR2 reads YYNGEE. CDR3 loop: CASAREEGTYEQYF. The CDR3 DNA is TGTGCCAGCGCCCGCGAGGAGGGAACCTACGAGCAGTACTTC.

The genes are TRBV6-5 and TRBJ1-2; TRBD1 matches at 8 bases. Trimming at V came to 4 bases and at J to 3 bases, leaving 7 bases not matched to a gene. Per the germline V gene, CDR1 is MNHEY and CDR2 is SVGAGI. This CDR3 is built from 15 residues. The CDR3: CASSSTGGRYYGYTF. As DNA, the CDR3 is TGTGCCAGCAGTTCCACAGGGGGGCGGTACTATGGCTACACCTTC.

This sequence joins TRBV19 and TRBJ2-2, with TRBD2 identical over 14 bases. Germline trimming cut 6 bases from V and 5 bases from J; bases unmatched to any gene: 2. CDR1 is LNHDA and CDR2 is SQIVND in the germline V gene (reference sequence). The CDR3 loop spans 15 amino acids. CDR3 sequence: CASRGLAGETGELFF. CDR3 in DNA: TGTGCCAGTAGGGGACTAGCGGGGGAGACCGGGGAGCTGTTTTTT.

This clone was found a few times. This rearrangement joins TRBV27 to TRBJ2-1; 12 bases agree with TRBD2. The CDR3 covers 18 residues. Trimming at V came to 5 bases and at J to 8 bases, leaving 16 bases not matched to a gene. Germline CDR1 and CDR2: MNHEY and SMNVEV (reference sequence). CDR3 sequence (DNA): TGTGCCAGCAGTCCCAACCCGCGACTAGCGGGAGATCGGGATGAGCAGTTCTTC. Amino acids: CASSPNPRLAGDRDEQFF.